The 17 T cell receptor beta chains below all came from one sample that was sequenced in a study of T-cell memory formation after mild COVID-19. Via MiXCR, TCRdb re-called the 5' RACE reads, giving one row per CDR3 protein. Seen here are about 290,000 distinct CDR3 sequences, about 16% observed once, and the top ten hold around a fifth. The specimen was PBMCs or a T cell subset sorted from them (not recorded which). The receptor source for this set is a man aged 18-30 years who had mild COVID-19 (a few samples of this study predate the infection). Cell type and time point are not known.

This clonotype showed up just a few times. V gene TRBV7-2 combines with J gene TRBJ1-1; D uncertain. The CDR3 consists of 14 residues. V lost 5 bases to trimming and J lost 10 bases, with 20 bases between them. CDR1 is SGHTA, CDR2 FQGNSA, per germline. The CDR3 reads CASSPELGTMRAFF. The CDR3 coding sequence is TGTGCCAGCAGCCCAGAACTGGGAACGATGAGAGCTTTCTTT.

CDR3 sequence (DNA): TGCGCCAGCAGCCAAGAACTAGCGAATGAGCAGTTCTTC. Its translation is CASSQELANEQFF. The chain uses TRBV4-1 and TRBJ2-1; TRBD2 matches at 7 bases. The CDR3 runs 13 residues. The V gene's germline CDR1 is MGHRA and CDR2 YSYEKL. V gave up 0 bases and J gave up 7 bases; unmatched junction bases: 0.

In its sample, this clonotype was seen a few times. The J gene is TRBJ1-6, the V gene TRBV7-2; a weak D match, TRBD1 (6 bases). The CDR3 sequence is 14 residues long. The germline V gene encodes CDR1 SGHTA and CDR2 FQGNSA. V lost 3 bases to trimming and J lost 14 bases, with 17 bases between them. In DNA, the CDR3 is TGTGCCAGCAGCTTCGGTTACAGGGAAGGAACCCTCCACTTT. Translated, it gives CASSFGYREGTLHF.

The J gene is TRBJ2-2, the V gene TRBV5-1; D possibly corresponds to TRBD2 (6 bases). The V end lost 1 base, the J end lost 4 bases, and 17 bases lay between the germline ends. The CDR3 covers 17 residues. Germline CDR1 reads SGHRS; CDR2 reads YFSETQ. CDR3 bases: TGCGCCAGCAGCTTGATCCCTGGGCAGGGACTCACCGGGGAGCTGTTTTTT. Its translation is CASSLIPGQGLTGELFF. The whole variable domain, remainder taken from reference TRBV5-1 and TRBJ2-2, is KAGVTQTPRYLIKTRGQQVTLSCSPISGHRSVSWYQQTPGQGLQFLFEYFSETQRNKGNFPGRFSGRQFSNSRSEMNVSTLELGDSALYLCASSLIPGQGLTGELFFGEGSRLTVL.

The gene calls are TRBV7-2 and TRBJ2-5; 10 nucleotides line up with TRBD1. The germline V gene encodes CDR1 SGHTA and CDR2 FQGNSA. The CDR3 consists of 14 residues. With 5 bases clipped from V and 5 bases from J, the junction kept 5 bases outside the gene matches. The CDR3 loop is CASSLWDRGETQYF. In DNA, the CDR3 is TGTGCCAGCAGCCTATGGGACAGGGGCGAGACCCAGTACTTC. The full variable domain, in which reference TRBV7-2 and TRBJ2-5 provide the parts outside the CDR3, is GAGVSQSPSNKVTEKGKDVELRCDPISGHTALYWYRQSLGQGLEFLIYFQGNSAPDKSGLPSDRFSAERTGGSVSTLTIQRTQQEDSAVYLCASSLWDRGETQYFGPGTRLLVL.

This clonotype was observed a few times. The chain uses TRBV20-1 and TRBJ1-2; TRBD1 might be the D (5 bases). The CDR3 runs to 14 residues. Germline CDR1 and CDR2: DFQATT and SNEGSKA (reference sequence). Trimming took off 0 bases at V and 2 bases at J, with 10 bases between the two ends. CDR3 in amino acids: CSARDQDTNYGYTF. In DNA form, the CDR3 reads TGCAGTGCTAGAGATCAGGACACAAACTATGGCTACACCTTC.

The rearrangement uses TRBV5-1 and TRBJ1-3, with unresolved D. V was pared by 0 bases and J by 0 bases, with 7 bases between. Looked up from germline, CDR1 is SGHRS and CDR2 is YFSETQ. The CDR3 sequence is 15 residues long. In nucleotides, the CDR3 is TGCGCCAGCAGCTTGGGCAGGAACTCTGGAAACACCATATATTTT. Protein sequence: CASSLGRNSGNTIYF.

This clonotype was recorded a few times. This sequence joins TRBV3-1 and TRBJ1-1, with unresolved D. Trimming shortened V by 1 base and J by 0 bases, and 9 bases separated the two germline ends. The CDR3 contains 15 residues. CDR1 is LGHDT and CDR2 is YNNKEL in the germline V gene (reference sequence). This CDR3 reads CASSQVRLMNTEAFF. The CDR3 coding sequence is TGTGCCAGCAGCCAAGTCCGGTTAATGAACACTGAAGCTTTCTTT.

This chain links TRBV20-1 with TRBJ1-3; maybe TRBD1 (5 bases). Trimming removed 4 bases at V and 2 bases at J, with 15 bases between. Germline-derived CDR1 and CDR2 are DFQATT and SNEGSKA (reference sequence). The CDR3 spans 15 residues. The CDR3 DNA is TGCAGTGCTAACCCCCCGGGGGGACCTGGAAACACCATATATTTT. This sequence encodes CSANPPGGPGNTIYF.

V gene TRBV7-2 combines with J gene TRBJ2-4; 7 nucleotides agree with TRBD2. Trimming cost V 3 bases and J 0 bases; bases outside gene matches: 8. The CDR3 runs 17 residues. Per the germline V gene, CDR1 is SGHTA and CDR2 is FQGNSA. The CDR3 DNA follows: TGTGCCAGCAGCTTTCTTCCGGGGGGTTTAGCCAAAAACATTCAGTACTTC. This gives the protein CASSFLPGGLAKNIQYF.

J is TRBJ2-1 and V is TRBV29-1; a possible D gene is TRBD1 (6 bases). V gave up 6 bases and J gave up 2 bases, with 14 bases separating them. The CDR3 length is 14 residues. CDR1 is SQVTM, CDR2 ANQGSEA, per germline. CDR3 protein: CSVYREPPYNEQFF. As DNA, the CDR3 is TGCAGCGTCTACAGGGAGCCCCCCTACAATGAGCAGTTCTTC.

Comments on this clonotype: Being one base from a much bigger clone, this may be a read error. V gene TRBV6-4 combines with J gene TRBJ2-3; D uncertain. The CDR3 runs 13 residues. Trimming pared 6 bases from V and 0 bases from J, leaving 7 bases between. Germline V gene data show CDR1 as MRHNA and CDR2 as SNTAGT. In DNA, the CDR3 is TGTGCCAGCAGGAAGACTAGCACAGATACGCAGTATTTT. Its translation: CASRKTSTDTQYF.

This clonotype came up a few times. V gene TRBV29-1 combines with J gene TRBJ2-6; 7 bases match TRBD1. CDR3 length: 16 amino acids. Per the germline V gene, CDR1 is SQVTM and CDR2 is ANQGSEA. V shed 6 bases and J 1 base; nucleotides not matched to a gene: 9. CDR3 nucleotides: TGCAGCGTCACCGGGACAGACCCTTCTGGGGCCAACGTCCTGACTTTC. This encodes CSVTGTDPSGANVLTF.

This chain joins TRBV30 and TRBJ2-6; D not resolved. Trimming removed 1 base from V and 1 base from J, with 2 bases in between. CDR1 is GTSNPN and CDR2 is SVGIG in the germline V gene (reference sequence). The CDR3 consists of 13 residues. The CDR3 DNA sequence: TGTGCCTGGAGTGGGTCTGGGGCCAACGTCCTGACTTTC. Translated: CAWSGSGANVLTF.

This clonotype was seen only a few times. The V call is TRBV4-1, the J call TRBJ2-5, with TRBD2 matching 10 bases. The germline CDR1 and CDR2 sequences are MGHRA and YSYEKL. This CDR3 is 16 amino acids long. Trimming took 3 bases from V and 2 from J; bases not matched to a gene: 6. The CDR3 sequence is CASSQGGLAVQETQYF. CDR3 bases: TGCGCCAGCAGCCAGGGTGGACTAGCGGTGCAAGAGACCCAGTACTTC.

This clonotype has just a few counts. The rearrangement joins TRBV4-1 to TRBJ2-3, with a weak D call TRBD2 (6 bases). In germline, CDR1 is MGHRA, CDR2 YSYEKL. The CDR3 covers 14 residues. V shed 0 bases and J shed 6 bases, with 10 bases lying between them. The CDR3 nucleotides read TGCGCCAGCAGCCAAGAGCGGGGCGGGGATACGCAGTATTTT. It specifies CASSQERGGDTQYF.

This clonotype occurred a few times. This chain joins TRBV3-1 and TRBJ1-2; D uncertain. This CDR3 region has 12 residues. Germline V CDR1 and CDR2: LGHDT, YNNKEL (reference sequence). V lost 1 base, J lost 6 bases, and 6 bases lay in between. CDR3 sequence: CASSQAVNGYTF. The DNA for the CDR3 is TGTGCCAGCAGCCAAGCGGTAAATGGCTACACCTTC.